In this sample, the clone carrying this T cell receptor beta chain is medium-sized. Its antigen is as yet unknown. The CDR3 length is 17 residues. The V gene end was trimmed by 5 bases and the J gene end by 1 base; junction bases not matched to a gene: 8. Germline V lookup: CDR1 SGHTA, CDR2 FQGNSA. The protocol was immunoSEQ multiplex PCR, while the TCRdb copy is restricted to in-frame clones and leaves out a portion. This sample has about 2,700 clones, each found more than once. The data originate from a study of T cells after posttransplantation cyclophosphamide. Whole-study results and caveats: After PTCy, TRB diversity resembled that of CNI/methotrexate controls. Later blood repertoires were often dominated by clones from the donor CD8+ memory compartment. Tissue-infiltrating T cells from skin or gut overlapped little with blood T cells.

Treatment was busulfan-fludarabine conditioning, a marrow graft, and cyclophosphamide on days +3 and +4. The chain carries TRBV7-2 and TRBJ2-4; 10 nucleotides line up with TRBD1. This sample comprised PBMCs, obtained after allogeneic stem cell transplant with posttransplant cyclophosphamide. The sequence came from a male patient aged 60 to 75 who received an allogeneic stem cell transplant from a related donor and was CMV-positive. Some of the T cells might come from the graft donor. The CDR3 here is CASSRPGTGAAKNIQYF. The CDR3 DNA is TGTGCCAGCAGCCGTCCCGGGACAGGGGCGGCCAAAAACATTCAGTACTTC.